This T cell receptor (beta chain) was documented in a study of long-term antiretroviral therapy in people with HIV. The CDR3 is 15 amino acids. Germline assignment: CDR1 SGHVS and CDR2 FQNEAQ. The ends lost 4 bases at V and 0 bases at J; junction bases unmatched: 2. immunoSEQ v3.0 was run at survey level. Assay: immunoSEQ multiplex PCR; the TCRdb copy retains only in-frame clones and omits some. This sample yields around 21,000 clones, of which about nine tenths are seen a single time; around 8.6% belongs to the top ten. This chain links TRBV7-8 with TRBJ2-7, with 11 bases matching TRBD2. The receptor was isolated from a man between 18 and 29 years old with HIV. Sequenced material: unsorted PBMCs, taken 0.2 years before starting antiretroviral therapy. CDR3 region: CASSSSGRSSYEQYF. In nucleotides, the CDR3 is TGTGCCAGCAGCTCTAGCGGGAGGAGCTCCTACGAGCAGTACTTC.